Below, 30 T cell receptor beta chains from the same sample are listed, as sequenced in a study of T cell responses to AZD1222 COVID-19 vaccine (dated by TCRdb to about 2021). The time point label for this specimen denotes: baseline before first vaccination. Library generation was performed with the immunoSEQ multiplex PCR assay. Here the immuneACCESS table is served through TCRdb, limited to in-frame sequences with V and J called. Missing clones are a known gap in these copies; in checked studies unresolved V genes cover under half, and the rest lacks a known reason. This sample gives roughly 200,000 clones in total; 85% to 95% of them show up just once. Jointly, the top ten make up about 1.2% of the sample. The sample here was peripheral blood, taken on day 0 of AZD1222 vaccination. These receptors originate from an adult in good health.

In this sample, this clone turned up once. The V gene is TRBV12-3 or TRBV12-4, the J gene TRBJ1-5; the D gene is possibly TRBD1 (5 bases). The V end lost 2 bases, the J end lost 9 bases, and 11 bases lay between the germline ends. The CDR3 has 13 amino acids. Here the CDR3 reads CASSLRGDRPQHF. As DNA, the CDR3 is TGTGCCAGCAGTTTAAGGGGAGACAGGCCCCAGCATTTT.

The chain employs TRBV2 and TRBJ1-4, with a weak D call TRBD1 (6 bases). The germline V gene encodes CDR1 SNHLY and CDR2 FYNNEI. CDR3 length: 13 residues. Between the trimmed V and J ends, which lost 10 bases and 2 bases, there was a span of 11 bases. In nucleotides, the CDR3 is TGTGCCACACCAGGGGTGACTAATGAAAAACTGTTTTTT. Its translation: CATPGVTNEKLFF.

The CDR3 sequence is CASSFTGGSSYEQYF. In nucleotides, the CDR3 is TGCGCCAGCAGCTTCACCGGGGGTAGCTCCTACGAGCAGTACTTC. This chain links TRBV4-1 with TRBJ2-7; possible D gene TRBD2, 6 bases. This CDR3 is built from 15 residues. The V and J ends lost 5 bases and 0 bases respectively, with 14 bases between them. CDR1 is MGHRA, CDR2 YSYEKL, per germline.

The CDR3 protein is CASSQRGLAGGYPTTDTQYF. The CDR3 nucleotides are TGCGCCAGCAGCCAAAGGGGCTTAGCGGGGGGTTATCCCACCACAGATACGCAGTATTTT. This chain connects TRBV4-1 to TRBJ2-3; 10 bases align to TRBD2. Trimming at V came to 2 bases and at J to 2 bases, leaving 16 bases not matched to a gene. Germline V CDR1 and CDR2: MGHRA, YSYEKL. CDR3 length: 20 amino acids.

The genes are TRBV6-6 and TRBJ2-1; 12 bases align to TRBD2. CDR3 length: 15 amino acids. V shed 2 bases, J shed 7 bases, and the junction held 3 bases outside the gene matches. In germline, CDR1 is MNHNY, CDR2 SVGAGI (reference sequence). This CDR3 reads CASSYQTSGGNEQFF. The CDR3, as DNA: TGTGCCAGCAGTTACCAAACTAGCGGGGGGAATGAGCAGTTCTTC.

The genes are TRBV7-9 and TRBJ1-2; tentatively, D is TRBD1 (5 bases). With 5 bases removed from V and 8 bases from J, the gap between germline ends came to 21 bases. Germline lookup yields CDR1 SEHNR and CDR2 FQNEAQ (reference sequence). The CDR3 covers 15 residues. The CDR3 coding sequence is TGTGCCAGCAGCCCCCGAGTGACAGACCTAGTGGGCTACACCTTC. Translating it yields CASSPRVTDLVGYTF.

This rearrangement joins TRBV5-4 to TRBJ2-1, with unresolved D. Trimming cost V 1 base and J 9 bases, with 11 bases left between them. Per the germline V gene, CDR1 is SGHNT and CDR2 is YYREEE (reference sequence). This CDR3 is 13 amino acids long. The CDR3 region is CASSLNPSSEQFF. CDR3 nucleotide sequence: TGTGCCAGCAGCTTGAACCCCAGCAGTGAGCAGTTCTTC.

As to this clone: In the same sample, other DNA sequences code for this CDR3. This chain uses TRBV6-5 with TRBJ1-1; D possibly corresponds to TRBD1 (5 bases). Germline assignment: CDR1 MNHEY and CDR2 SVGAGI. The CDR3 covers 14 residues. The V and J ends lost 2 bases and 6 bases respectively, with 13 bases between them. CDR3 in amino acids: CASSYRDRGAEAFF. CDR3 sequence (DNA): TGTGCCAGCAGTTACCGGGACCGAGGCGCTGAAGCTTTCTTT.

The rearrangement links TRBV19 to TRBJ1-3; D is unresolved. The CDR3 sequence is 17 residues long. The germline V and J ends were trimmed by 3 bases and 0 bases, with 15 bases remaining between them. CDR1 is LNHDA, CDR2 SQIVND, per germline (reference sequence). CDR3 nucleotide sequence: TGTGCCAGTAGTATTCCCCGTTGGCGCTACTCTGGAAACACCATATATTTT. This gives the protein CASSIPRWRYSGNTIYF. Full variable domain (missing parts from reference TRBV19 and TRBJ1-3): DGGITQSPKYLFRKEGQNVTLSCEQNLNHDAMYWYRQDPGQGLRLIYYSQIVNDFQKGDIAEGYSVSREKKESFPLTVTSAQKNPTAFYLCASSIPRWRYSGNTIYFGEGSWLTVV.

The chain combines TRBV29-1 with TRBJ1-2; no firm D call. Trimming removed 4 bases from V and 0 bases from J, with 9 bases in between. CDR1 is SQVTM and CDR2 is ANQGSEA in the germline V gene. The CDR3 extends over 13 amino acids. CDR3 region: CSVVAPPNYGYTF. The DNA for the CDR3 is TGCAGCGTTGTGGCTCCTCCTAACTATGGCTACACCTTC. The whole variable domain, remainder taken from reference TRBV29-1 and TRBJ1-2, is SAVISQKPSRDICQRGTSLTIQCQVDSQVTMMFWYRQQPGQSLTLIATANQGSEATYESGFVIDKFPISRPNLTFSTLTVSNMSPEDSSIYLCSVVAPPNYGYTFGSGTRLTVV.

This chain connects TRBV7-9 to TRBJ2-7; D is possibly TRBD2 (6 bases). Germline loops: CDR1 SEHNR, CDR2 FQNEAQ (reference sequence). CDR3 length: 15 amino acids. The V gene lost 1 base and the J gene lost 2 bases, with 12 bases spanning the gap. DNA of the CDR3: TGTGCCAGCAGCTTAGATGGCAGGAGGGCCTACGAGCAGTACTTC. Encoded protein: CASSLDGRRAYEQYF.

The J gene is TRBJ2-6, the V gene TRBV5-6; maybe TRBD2 (5 bases). The CDR3 loop spans 15 amino acids. Germline values: CDR1 SGHDT, CDR2 YYEEEE. The V and J ends lost 8 bases and 0 bases respectively, with 12 bases between them. The CDR3 DNA is TGTGCCAGTGAACCCGGGGTCTCTGGGGCCAACGTCCTGACTTTC. Its translation is CASEPGVSGANVLTF.

The rearrangement links TRBV19 to TRBJ1-1; D unclear. The CDR3 is 15 residues long. The V gene lost 3 bases and the J gene lost 2 bases, with 13 bases spanning the gap. Per germline, CDR1 LNHDA and CDR2 SQIVND (reference sequence). The CDR3 DNA reads as TGTGCCAGTAGTATTATGTCCCAGATAAACACTGAAGCTTTCTTT. Amino acids: CASSIMSQINTEAFF.

V and J are TRBV6-6 and TRBJ2-3, with D perhaps matching TRBD2 (6 bases). The CDR3 is 15 amino acids. V lost 4 bases to trimming and J lost 0 bases, with 11 bases between them. Germline V gives CDR1 MNHNY, CDR2 SVGAGI (reference sequence). This CDR3 is CASSWTRGSTDTQYF. CDR3 nucleotides: TGTGCCAGCAGTTGGACGCGGGGTAGCACAGATACGCAGTATTTT.

The chain combines TRBV18 with TRBJ2-5, with D hard to call. The CDR3 runs to 15 residues. Between the trimmed V and J ends, which lost 3 bases and 7 bases, there was a span of 18 bases. The germline gives CDR1 KGHSH, CDR2 LQKENI. DNA of the CDR3: TGTGCCAGCTCACCCGAGGCGGTGAATAGGCGGACCCAGTACTTC. Translating it yields CASSPEAVNRRTQYF.

The V call is TRBV3-1 (or the pseudogene TRBV3-2), the J call TRBJ1-5; D is unresolved. This CDR3 has 13 amino acids. V was clipped by 0 bases and J by 6 bases, with 6 bases between them. From germline, CDR1 is LGHDT and CDR2 YNNKEL (reference sequence). The CDR3 region has the DNA TGTGCCAGCAGCCAAGAAGGGCTTCAGCCCCAGCATTTT. This encodes CASSQEGLQPQHF.

The chain uses TRBV7-2 and TRBJ2-1; D may be TRBD1 or TRBD2 (6 bases each). The CDR3 has 14 amino acids. V gave up 4 bases and J gave up 7 bases, with 14 bases separating them. Per germline, CDR1 SGHTA and CDR2 FQGNSA. The CDR3 coding sequence is TGTGCCAGCAGCTGGTCGGGGGCGGGGAATGAGCAGTTCTTC. This gives the protein CASSWSGAGNEQFF.

The chain links TRBV3-1 (or the pseudogene TRBV3-2) to TRBJ2-2; D gene unclear. CDR3 length equals 14 residues. Germline V gene sequence: CDR1 LGHDT, CDR2 YNNKEL (reference sequence). Trimming cost V 2 bases and J 5 bases, with 9 bases left between them. The CDR3 spells CASSQFSSTGELFF. The CDR3 DNA sequence: TGTGCCAGCAGCCAATTTAGCTCGACCGGGGAGCTGTTTTTT.

The chain recombines TRBV5-1 with TRBJ2-5, with D possibly matching TRBD2 (6 bases). Germline-derived CDR1 and CDR2 are SGHRS and YFSETQ. The CDR3 loop spans 16 amino acids. The V gene lost 0 bases and the J gene lost 5 bases, with 17 bases spanning the gap. CDR3 bases: TGCGCCAGCAGCTTGGGGGTGGAGGGATTTATGGAGACCCAGTACTTC. This sequence encodes CASSLGVEGFMETQYF.

The rearrangement joins TRBV30 to TRBJ2-1, with D perhaps being TRBD1 or TRBD2 (5 bases each). V was pared by 5 bases and J by 6 bases, with 17 bases between. Germline V gives CDR1 GTSNPN, CDR2 SVGIG (reference sequence). The CDR3 runs 14 residues. The CDR3 loop is CAWAEIRDRNEQFF. CDR3 nucleotide sequence: TGTGCCTGGGCAGAAATCCGGGACCGCAATGAGCAGTTCTTC.

This chain joins TRBV4-1 and TRBJ1-1, with D tentatively TRBD1 (5 bases). CDR1 MGHRA and CDR2 YSYEKL come from the germline V gene. CDR3 length equals 14 residues. V dropped 3 bases and J dropped 1 base, with 9 bases sitting between them. The CDR3 nucleotides read TGCGCCAGCAGCCACCCCGGGACGAACACTGAAGCTTTCTTT. Amino acids: CASSHPGTNTEAFF.

The table lists this clone with a count of one. The chain has TRBV10-2 and TRBJ1-5; 8 bases are a match to TRBD1. Trimming took 2 bases from V and 7 from J; bases not matched to a gene: 7. CDR1 is WSHSY, CDR2 SAAADI, per germline. The CDR3 spans 15 residues. In DNA form, the CDR3 reads TGCGCCAGCAGTGAGGCTCCAGGGGGCGGGCAGCCCCAGCATTTT. It codes for CASSEAPGGGQPQHF.

The chain joins TRBV18 to TRBJ1-5; D is possibly TRBD1 (5 bases). The CDR3 is 15 residues long. The germline CDR1 and CDR2 sequences are KGHSH and LQKENI. The germline V and J ends were trimmed by 6 bases and 5 bases, with 17 bases remaining between them. CDR3 nucleotides: TGTGCCAGCTCTAGCCGGGACGGCCGTTATCAGCCCCAGCATTTT. It specifies CASSSRDGRYQPQHF.

V is TRBV9 and J is TRBJ1-2, with D unclear. Trimming took 0 bases from V and 4 from J, leaving 10 bases between them. Per the germline V gene, CDR1 is SGDLS and CDR2 is YYNGEE. The CDR3 has 14 residues. The CDR3 reads CASSVGRGSYGYTF. The CDR3 DNA follows: TGTGCCAGCAGCGTAGGTCGGGGAAGCTATGGCTACACCTTC.

V gene TRBV10-1 combines with J gene TRBJ2-7, with D unclear. Trimming pared 4 bases from V and 3 bases from J, leaving 13 bases between. The CDR3 is made up of 14 amino acids. CDR1 is WNHNN and CDR2 is SYGVQD in the germline V gene (reference sequence). The chain's CDR3 is CASSGGSHGYEQYF. The DNA for the CDR3 is TGCGCCAGCAGTGGAGGATCTCACGGCTACGAGCAGTACTTC.

This clone occurred once. The V and J genes are TRBV12-2 and TRBJ2-3. TRBV12-2 is a recognized pseudogene. The CDR3 totals 13 residues. CDR3 region: CASRLVNADTQYF. The CDR3 DNA is TGTGCAAGTCGCTTAGTGAACGCAGATACGCAGTATTTT.

The chain joins TRBV7-2 to TRBJ2-1; weak D call: TRBD2 (5 bases). This CDR3 has 12 residues. The germline V gene encodes CDR1 SGHTA and CDR2 FQGNSA. The germline V and J ends were trimmed by 3 bases and 11 bases, with 11 bases remaining between them. As DNA, the CDR3 is TGTGCCAGCAGCTTCCAGAGCGGCAAGCAGTTCTTC. Its protein product is CASSFQSGKQFF.

CDR3 region: CSVADRGNEQFF. CDR3 bases: TGCAGCGTTGCCGACAGAGGGAATGAGCAGTTCTTC. This chain joins TRBV29-1 and TRBJ2-1, with D perhaps given as TRBD1 or TRBD2 (5 bases each). This CDR3 region has 12 residues. CDR1 is SQVTM and CDR2 is ANQGSEA in the germline V gene. V was trimmed by 4 bases and J by 7 bases, leaving 11 bases between them.

The chain employs TRBV27 and TRBJ2-7; the match to TRBD1 covers 7 bases. V was pared by 5 bases and J by 1 base, with 8 bases of the junction left unmatched. The length of the CDR3 is 15 residues. Germline CDR1 MNHEY, CDR2 SMNVEV (reference sequence). For the CDR3, the DNA is TGTGCCAGCAGTCTCGACAGGGATCCTTCCTACGAGCAGTACTTC. It yields the protein CASSLDRDPSYEQYF.

The chain combines TRBV19 with TRBJ1-3; D perhaps matches TRBD1 (6 bases). The CDR3 is 15 residues long. CDR1 is LNHDA, CDR2 SQIVND, per germline (reference sequence). Trimming took 4 bases from V and 0 from J, leaving 10 bases between them. CDR3 coding DNA: TGTGCCAGTAGTACAGGGGACTCCTCTGGAAACACCATATATTTT. This gives the protein CASSTGDSSGNTIYF.